At least ten counts were recorded for the clone carrying this T cell receptor beta chain. These data are taken from a study of blood T cell repertoires in COVID-19. In the source study's methods: Reference gene primer amplification yielded estimated nucleated cell counts. Using immunoSEQ multiplex PCR, the repertoire was profiled, and TCRdb retains in-frame clones only, with some absent. From that table come the V and J calls and clone size; the DNA was used to work out D and trimming. The sample shows more than 150,000 clones, about four fifths of them seen only once. Patients at the Seattle site were enrolled during active infection and followed longitudinally. CDR3 length: 15 amino acids. Germline CDR1 SGHRS, CDR2 YFSETQ. J was trimmed by 4 bases and V by 0 bases; bases with no gene match: 6.

The sample taken for sequencing was peripheral blood. The chain carries TRBV5-1 and TRBJ2-5; 7 positions match TRBD2. This receptor was obtained from a woman of 80 years or more with COVID-19, enrolled during active disease. CDR3 bases: TGCGCCAGCAGCTTGGGGGACTACACTCGAGAGACCCAGTACTTC. Its translation: CASSLGDYTRETQYF. Full variable domain (rest looked up from reference TRBV5-1 and TRBJ2-5): KAGVTQTPRYLIKTRGQQVTLSCSPISGHRSVSWYQQTPGQGLQFLFEYFSETQRNKGNFPGRFSGRQFSNSRSEMNVSTLELGDSALYLCASSLGDYTRETQYFGPGTRLLVL.